Below are 2 T cell receptor beta chains sequenced from a single sample in a study of shared clonotypes between healthy human individuals (TCRdb year 2020). Libraries were constructed by the immunoSEQ multiplex PCR assay. In TCRdb, the immuneACCESS table is reduced to in-frame sequences with V and J assigned. These tables do not hold every clone; where another copy was compared, an unresolved V gene accounts for under half, and the others remain unexplained. In this sample the table shows fewer than 800,000 clones, roughly nine tenths of which occur a single time. The ten largest clones add up to about a quarter of the sample. For the CD8 naive samples, CD45RO-negative cells were positively selected for CCR7, yielding a CD45RA+CCR7+ population from which TemRA cells were excluded. The sequenced material came from naive CD8+ T cells sorted from blood. The intended sense of this specimen's cell subset or site label: CD45RA+CCR7+. These receptor sequences come from a man under 40 in good health.

This clone was picked up one time. The V and J genes are TRBV27 and TRBJ2-1; D may be TRBD1 or TRBD2 (5 bases each). Germline V CDR1 and CDR2: MNHEY, SMNVEV (reference sequence). The V gene lost 7 bases and the J gene lost 3 bases, with 13 bases spanning the gap. There are 14 residues in the CDR3. In nucleotides, the CDR3 is TGTGCCAGCATGTCCGGGGCCAACTACAATGAGCAGTTCTTC. Translating it yields CASMSGANYNEQFF.

This clone was counted a single time. The chain links TRBV14 to TRBJ2-2, with no clear D. The V gene's germline CDR1 is SGHDN and CDR2 FVKESK. This CDR3 comprises 13 residues. V dropped 1 base and J dropped 6 bases, with 6 bases sitting between them. Here the CDR3 DNA reads TGTGCCAGCAGCCAAGGGAGCGCCGGGGAGCTGTTTTTT. It encodes CASSQGSAGELFF.